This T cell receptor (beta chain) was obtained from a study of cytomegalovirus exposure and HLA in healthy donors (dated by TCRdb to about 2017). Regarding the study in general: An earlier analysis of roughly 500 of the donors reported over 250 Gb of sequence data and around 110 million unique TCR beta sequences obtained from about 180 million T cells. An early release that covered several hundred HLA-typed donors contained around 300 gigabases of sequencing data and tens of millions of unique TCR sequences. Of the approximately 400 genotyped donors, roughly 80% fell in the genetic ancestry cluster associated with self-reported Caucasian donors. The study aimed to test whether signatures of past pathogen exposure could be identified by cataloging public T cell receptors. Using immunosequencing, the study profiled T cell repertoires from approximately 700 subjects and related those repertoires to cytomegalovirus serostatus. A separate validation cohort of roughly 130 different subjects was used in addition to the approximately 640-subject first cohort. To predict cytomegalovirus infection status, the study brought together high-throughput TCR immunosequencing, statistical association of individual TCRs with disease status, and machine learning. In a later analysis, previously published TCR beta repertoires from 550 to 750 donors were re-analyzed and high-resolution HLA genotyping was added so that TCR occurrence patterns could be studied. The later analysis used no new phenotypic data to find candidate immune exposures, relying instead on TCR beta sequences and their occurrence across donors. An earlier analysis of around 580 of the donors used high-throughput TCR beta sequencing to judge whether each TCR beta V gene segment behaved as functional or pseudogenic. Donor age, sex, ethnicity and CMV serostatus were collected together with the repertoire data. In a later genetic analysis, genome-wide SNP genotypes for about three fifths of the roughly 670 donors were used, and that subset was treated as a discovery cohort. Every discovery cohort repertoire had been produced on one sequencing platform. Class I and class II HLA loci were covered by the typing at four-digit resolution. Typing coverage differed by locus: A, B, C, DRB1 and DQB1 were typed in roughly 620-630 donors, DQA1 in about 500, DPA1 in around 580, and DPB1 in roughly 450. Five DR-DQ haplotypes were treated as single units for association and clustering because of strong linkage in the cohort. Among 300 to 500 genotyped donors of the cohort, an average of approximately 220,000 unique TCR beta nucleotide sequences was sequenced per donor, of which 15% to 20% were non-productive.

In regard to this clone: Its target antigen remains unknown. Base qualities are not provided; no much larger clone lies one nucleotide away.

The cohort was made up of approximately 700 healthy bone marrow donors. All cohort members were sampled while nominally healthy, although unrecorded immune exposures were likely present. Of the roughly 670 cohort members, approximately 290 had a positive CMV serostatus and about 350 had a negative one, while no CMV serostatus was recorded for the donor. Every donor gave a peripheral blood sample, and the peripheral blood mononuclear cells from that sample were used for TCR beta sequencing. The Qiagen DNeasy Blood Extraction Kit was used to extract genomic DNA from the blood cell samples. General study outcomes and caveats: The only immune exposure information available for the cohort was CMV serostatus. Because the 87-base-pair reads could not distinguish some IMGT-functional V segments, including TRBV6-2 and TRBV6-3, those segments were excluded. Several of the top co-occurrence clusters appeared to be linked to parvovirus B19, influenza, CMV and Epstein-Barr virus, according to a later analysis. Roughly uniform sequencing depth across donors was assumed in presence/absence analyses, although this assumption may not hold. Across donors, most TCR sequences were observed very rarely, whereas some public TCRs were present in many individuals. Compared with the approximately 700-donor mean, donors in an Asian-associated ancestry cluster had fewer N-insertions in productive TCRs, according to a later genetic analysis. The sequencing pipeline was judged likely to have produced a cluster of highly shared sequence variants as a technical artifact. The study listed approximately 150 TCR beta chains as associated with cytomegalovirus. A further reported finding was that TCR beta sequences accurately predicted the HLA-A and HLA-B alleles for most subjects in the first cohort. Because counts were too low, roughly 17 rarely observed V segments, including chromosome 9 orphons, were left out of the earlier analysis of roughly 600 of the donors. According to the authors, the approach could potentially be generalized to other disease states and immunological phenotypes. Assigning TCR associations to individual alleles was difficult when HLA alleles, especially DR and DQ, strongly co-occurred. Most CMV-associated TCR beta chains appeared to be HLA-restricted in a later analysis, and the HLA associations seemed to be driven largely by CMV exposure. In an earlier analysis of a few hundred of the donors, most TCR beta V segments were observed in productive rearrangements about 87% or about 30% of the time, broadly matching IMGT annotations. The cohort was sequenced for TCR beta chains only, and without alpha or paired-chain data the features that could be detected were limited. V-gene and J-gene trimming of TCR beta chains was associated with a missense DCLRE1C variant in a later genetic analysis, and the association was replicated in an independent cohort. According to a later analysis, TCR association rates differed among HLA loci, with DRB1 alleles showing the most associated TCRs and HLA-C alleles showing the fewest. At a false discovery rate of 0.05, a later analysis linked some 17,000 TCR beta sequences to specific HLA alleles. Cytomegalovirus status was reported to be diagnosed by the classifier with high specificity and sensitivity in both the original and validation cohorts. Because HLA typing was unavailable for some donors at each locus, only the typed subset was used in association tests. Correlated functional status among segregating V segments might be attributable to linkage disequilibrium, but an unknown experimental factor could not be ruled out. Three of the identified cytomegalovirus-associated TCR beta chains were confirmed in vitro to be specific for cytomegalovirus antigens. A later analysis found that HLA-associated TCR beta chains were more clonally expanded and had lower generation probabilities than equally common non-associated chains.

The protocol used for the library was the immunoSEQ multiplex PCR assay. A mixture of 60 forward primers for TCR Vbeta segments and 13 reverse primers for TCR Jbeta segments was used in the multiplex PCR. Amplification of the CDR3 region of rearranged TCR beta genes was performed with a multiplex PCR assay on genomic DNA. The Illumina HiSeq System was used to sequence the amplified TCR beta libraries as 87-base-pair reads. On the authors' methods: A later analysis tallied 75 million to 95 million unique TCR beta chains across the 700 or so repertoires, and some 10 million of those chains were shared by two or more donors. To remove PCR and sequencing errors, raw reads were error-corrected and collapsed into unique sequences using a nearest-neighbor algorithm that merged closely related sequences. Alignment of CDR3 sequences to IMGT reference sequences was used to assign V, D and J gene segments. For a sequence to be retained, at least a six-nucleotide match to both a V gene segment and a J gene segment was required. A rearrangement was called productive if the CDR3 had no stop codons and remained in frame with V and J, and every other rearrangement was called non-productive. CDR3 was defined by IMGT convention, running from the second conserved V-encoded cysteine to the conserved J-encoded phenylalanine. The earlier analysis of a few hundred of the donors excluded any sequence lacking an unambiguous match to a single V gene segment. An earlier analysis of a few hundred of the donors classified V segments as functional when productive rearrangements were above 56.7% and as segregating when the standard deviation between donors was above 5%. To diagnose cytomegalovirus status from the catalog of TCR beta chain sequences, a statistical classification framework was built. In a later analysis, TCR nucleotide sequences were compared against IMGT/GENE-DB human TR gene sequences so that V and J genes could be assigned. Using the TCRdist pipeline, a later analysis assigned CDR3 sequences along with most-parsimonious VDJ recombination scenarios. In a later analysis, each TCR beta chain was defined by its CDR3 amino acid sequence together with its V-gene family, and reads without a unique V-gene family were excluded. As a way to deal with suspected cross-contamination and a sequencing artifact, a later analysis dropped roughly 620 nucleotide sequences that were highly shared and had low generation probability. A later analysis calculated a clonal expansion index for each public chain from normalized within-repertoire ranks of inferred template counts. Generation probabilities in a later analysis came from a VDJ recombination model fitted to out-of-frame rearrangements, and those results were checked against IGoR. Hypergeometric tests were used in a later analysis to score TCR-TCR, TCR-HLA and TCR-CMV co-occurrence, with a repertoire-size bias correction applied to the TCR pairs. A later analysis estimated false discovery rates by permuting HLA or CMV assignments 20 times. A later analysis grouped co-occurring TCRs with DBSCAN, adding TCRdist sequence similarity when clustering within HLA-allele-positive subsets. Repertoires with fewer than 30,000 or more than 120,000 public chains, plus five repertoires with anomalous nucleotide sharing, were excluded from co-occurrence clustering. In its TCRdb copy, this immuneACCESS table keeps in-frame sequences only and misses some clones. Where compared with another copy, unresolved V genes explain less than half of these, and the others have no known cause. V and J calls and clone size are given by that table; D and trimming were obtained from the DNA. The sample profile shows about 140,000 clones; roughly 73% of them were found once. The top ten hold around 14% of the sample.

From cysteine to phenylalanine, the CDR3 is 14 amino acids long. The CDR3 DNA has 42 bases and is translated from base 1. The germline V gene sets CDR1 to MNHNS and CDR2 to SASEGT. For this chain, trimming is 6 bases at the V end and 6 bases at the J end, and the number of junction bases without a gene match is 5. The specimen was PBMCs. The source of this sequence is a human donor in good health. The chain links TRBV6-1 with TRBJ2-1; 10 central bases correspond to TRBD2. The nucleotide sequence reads TGTGCCAGCAGGGCTAGCGGGAGTTTCAATGAGCAGTTCTTC. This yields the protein CASRASGSFNEQFF.